One T cell receptor (beta chain) is described in this entry. Trimming took off 0 bases at V and 3 bases at J, with 12 bases between the two ends. The length of the CDR3 is 15 residues. Germline loops: CDR1 SGHRS, CDR2 YFSETQ. These data are taken from a study of blood T cell repertoires in COVID-19. Whole-study context: COVID-19 samples, acute and convalescent, were from the United States, Italy and Spain. From T cells, B-cell-depleted T cells, or PBMCs came the material, which was cDNA or gDNA.

Per the study methods: Amplifying reference gene primers gave estimates of nucleated cell counts. Using immunoSEQ multiplex PCR, the repertoire was profiled, and TCRdb retains in-frame clones only, with some absent. D and trimming come from the DNA, and the V and J calls and clone size come from that table. Among fewer than 250,000 clones listed, around 88% were seen once. The chain uses TRBV5-1 and TRBJ1-1; perhaps TRBD1 as D (5 bases). Sequenced: peripheral blood. This clonotype was obtained from a woman in her forties or fifties with acute or convalescent COVID-19. The CDR3 DNA sequence: TGCGCCAGCAGCTTGGCCGGAGACAGTTACACTGAAGCTTTCTTT. Translating gives CASSLAGDSYTEAFF.